This TCR beta chain was documented in a study of cytotoxic CD8 clonotypes in ibrutinib-treated CLL. Some clones are missing from TCRdb's copy, which holds only in-frame ones; the method was immunoSEQ multiplex PCR. The table has some 140,000 clones, 85% to 95% seen once. V was shortened by 2 bases and J by 2 bases, with 19 bases between the two germline ends. The length of the CDR3 is 18 residues. CDR1 is MNHNS, CDR2 SASEGT, per germline. The rearrangement links TRBV6-1 to TRBJ2-1; D possibly uses TRBD1 or TRBD2 (5 bases each). Sequencing was performed on PBMCs, taken after 12 months of ibrutinib treatment. The clonotype was recovered from a human donor with chronic lymphocytic leukemia. In nucleotides, the CDR3 is TGTGCCAGCAGTGAATTTTGGGGGATGAGGCCACCCTACAATGAGCAGTTCTTC. Its translation: CASSEFWGMRPPYNEQFF.